The present TCR beta chain was sequenced within a study of cytomegalovirus exposure and HLA in healthy donors. The study, taken as a whole, reports: An ancestry cluster, one associated with Asian ancestry, reportedly showed fewer N-insertions than the approximately 720-donor mean in a later analysis.

Looked up from germline, CDR1 is SEHNR and CDR2 is FQNEAQ (reference sequence). The J segment lost 0 bases and the V segment lost 5 bases, leaving 11 bases of the junction unmatched. The CDR3 covers 19 residues. Note on this clone: Its antigen is unknown.

In the PCR, 60 Vbeta and 13 Jbeta primers were used. Produced via immunoSEQ multiplex PCR; TCRdb's table is partial and in-frame only. The data hold roughly 180,000 clones, with approximately 81% observed a single time. The chain joins TRBV7-9 to TRBJ2-4; 12 bases fit TRBD1. The TCR comes from a boy aged 5-17 years in good health and CMV-seronegative. Sequencing was performed on PBMCs. Here the CDR3 DNA reads TGTGCCAGCAGCCCCGTCGGGACAGGGGGCCTGTTAGCCAAAAACATTCAGTACTTC. Protein sequence: CASSPVGTGGLLAKNIQYF.